The T cell receptor (beta chain) described here comes from a study of regulatory T cells in long-lasting Graves disease. To make TCR beta libraries, researchers used iRepertoire HTBI primers and Arm-PCR of CDR3 regions. TCRdb itself ran the multiplex PCR reads through MiXCR, one entry per CDR3 protein. The data show about 300,000 distinct CDR3 sequences, approximately 20% seen once. CDR1 is WSHSY and CDR2 is SAAADI in the germline V gene. With V trimmed by 4 bases and J by 2 bases, 6 bases remained unmatched. CDR3 size: 18 residues. This clonotype has a count of ten or more. Antigen: not known. Time point: newly diagnosed GD, antithyroid drugs for less than 3 months. RNA isolated from PBMCs was used to make the TCR library. In each case, Graves' disease was diagnosed per American Thyroid Association guidelines. General observations from the study: Newly diagnosed disease favored TRBV20-1 and TRBJ2-1 over persistent disease.

The chain uses TRBV10-2 and TRBJ2-2, with 14 bases matching TRBD2. Specimen: peripheral blood mononuclear cells (PBMCs), collected at new diagnosis, from a patient treated with antithyroid drugs. The TCR sequence derives from a female donor with Graves disease. CDR3 region: CASSGRLAGGLNTGELFF. CDR3 nucleotides: TGCGCCAGCAGTGGGAGACTAGCGGGAGGGCTTAACACCGGGGAGCTGTTTTTT.